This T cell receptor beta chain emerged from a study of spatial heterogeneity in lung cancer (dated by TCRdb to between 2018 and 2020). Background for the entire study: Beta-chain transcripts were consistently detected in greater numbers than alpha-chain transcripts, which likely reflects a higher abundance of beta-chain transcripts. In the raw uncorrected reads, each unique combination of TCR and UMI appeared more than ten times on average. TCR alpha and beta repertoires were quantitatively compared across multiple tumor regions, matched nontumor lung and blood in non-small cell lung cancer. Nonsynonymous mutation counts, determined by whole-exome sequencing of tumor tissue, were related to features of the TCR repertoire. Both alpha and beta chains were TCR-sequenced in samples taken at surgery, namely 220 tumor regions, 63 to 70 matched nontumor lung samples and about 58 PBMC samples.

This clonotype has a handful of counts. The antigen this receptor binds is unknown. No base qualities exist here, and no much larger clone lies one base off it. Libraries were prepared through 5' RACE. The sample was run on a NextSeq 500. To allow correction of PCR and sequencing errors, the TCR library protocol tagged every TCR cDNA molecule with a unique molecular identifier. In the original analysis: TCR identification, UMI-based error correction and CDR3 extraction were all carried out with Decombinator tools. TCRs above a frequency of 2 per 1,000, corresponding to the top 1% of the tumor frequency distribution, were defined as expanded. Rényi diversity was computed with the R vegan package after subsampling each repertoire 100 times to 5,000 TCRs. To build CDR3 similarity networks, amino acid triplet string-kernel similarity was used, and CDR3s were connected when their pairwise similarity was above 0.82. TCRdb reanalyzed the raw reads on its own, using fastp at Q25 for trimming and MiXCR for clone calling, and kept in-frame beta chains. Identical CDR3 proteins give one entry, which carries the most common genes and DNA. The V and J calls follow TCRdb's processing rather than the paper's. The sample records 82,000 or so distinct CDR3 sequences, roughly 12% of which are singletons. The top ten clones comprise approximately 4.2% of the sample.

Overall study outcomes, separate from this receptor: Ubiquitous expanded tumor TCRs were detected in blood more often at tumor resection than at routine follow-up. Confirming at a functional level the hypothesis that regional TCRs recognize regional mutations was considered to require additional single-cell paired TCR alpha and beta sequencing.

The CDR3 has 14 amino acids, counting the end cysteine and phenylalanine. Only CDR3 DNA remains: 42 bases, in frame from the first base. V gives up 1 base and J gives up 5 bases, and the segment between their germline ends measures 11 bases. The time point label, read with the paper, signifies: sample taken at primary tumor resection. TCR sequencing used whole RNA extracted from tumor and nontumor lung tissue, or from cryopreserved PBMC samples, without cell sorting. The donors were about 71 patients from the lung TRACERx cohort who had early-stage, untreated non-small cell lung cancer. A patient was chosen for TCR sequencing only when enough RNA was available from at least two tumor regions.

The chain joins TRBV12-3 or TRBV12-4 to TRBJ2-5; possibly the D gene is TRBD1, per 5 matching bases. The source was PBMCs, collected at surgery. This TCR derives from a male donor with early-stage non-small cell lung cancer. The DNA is TGTGCCAGCAGTTTAGGCAGGGTCAAGGAGACCCAGTACTTC. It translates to CASSLGRVKETQYF.